These 10 T cell receptor beta chains share one sample of origin, sequenced in a study of molecular identifiers for immune sequencing clone quantification. One entry per CDR3 protein results from TCRdb running MiXCR on the PCR reads. Of 90,000 or so distinct CDR3 sequences in the sample, roughly 21% were seen once. The sequencing input was naive CD8+ T cells from blood, with Jurkat cell RNA spiked in. Subset denoted: FACS-sorted CD8+CD4-CCR7+CD45RA+ naive T cells. Source of these receptors: a human donor in good health. Some libraries in this study had Jurkat cell RNA spiked in.

Comment on this clonotype: A single base separates this from a much larger clone, so it may be a read error. This chain uses TRBV20-1 with TRBJ2-7, with a possible D match to TRBD1 (5 bases). The length of the CDR3 is 13 residues. Germline V CDR1 and CDR2: DFQATT, SNEGSKA (reference sequence). CDR3 DNA sequence: TGCAGTGCCAGACAGCAGAGCTCCTACGAGCGGTACTTC. As protein: CSARQQSSYERYF.

Notes on this clonotype: This may stem from a read error, because a much larger clone lies one nucleotide away. This rearrangement joins TRBV19 to TRBJ1-1, with unresolved D. This CDR3 spans 13 amino acids. Germline V gene sequence: CDR1 LNHDA, CDR2 SQIVND (reference sequence). CDR3 amino acids: CASAGRKNTEALF. For the CDR3, the DNA is TGTGCCAGTGCCGGACGAAAGAACACTGAAGCTCTCTTT.

The V and J genes are TRBV9 and TRBJ2-7, with TRBD1 matching over 8 bases. V shed 5 bases and J 3 bases; nucleotides not matched to a gene: 4. The CDR3 has 13 amino acids. Per the germline V gene, CDR1 is SGDLS and CDR2 is YYNGEE. The CDR3 DNA sequence: TGTGCCAGCAGTGGGGACAGGAACTACGAGCAGTACTTC. Translated: CASSGDRNYEQYF. The full variable domain, completed using reference TRBV9 and TRBJ2-7, is DSGVTQTPKHLITATGQRVTLRCSPRSGDLSVYWYQQSLDQGLQFLIQYYNGEERAKGNILERFSAQQFPDLHSELNLSSLELGDSALYFCASSGDRNYEQYFGPGTRLTVT.

The table lists this clonotype with many counts. The chain joins TRBV5-6 to TRBJ1-1; D call uncertain. The V gene's germline CDR1 is SGHDT and CDR2 YYEEEE. CDR3 length: 12 residues. The V end was cut by 0 bases, the J end by 8 bases, with 8 bases between. CDR3 sequence reads: CASSLGVAEAFF. CDR3 DNA: TGTGCCAGCAGCTTGGGAGTTGCGGAAGCTTTCTTT.

This clonotype was picked up many times. The J gene is TRBJ2-3, the V gene TRBV4-1, with TRBD2 identical over 10 bases. Trimming removed 0 bases from V and 6 bases from J; junction bases left unmatched: 9. The CDR3 is made up of 17 amino acids. Germline V gene lookup returns CDR1 MGHRA and CDR2 YSYEKL. CDR3 region: CASSQEAASGGVDTQYF. The CDR3, as DNA: TGCGCCAGCAGCCAAGAAGCTGCTAGCGGGGGTGTCGATACGCAGTATTTT.

This clonotype was counted a few times. The rearrangement uses TRBV6-2 or TRBV6-3 and TRBJ2-7, with D unresolved. The CDR3 is made up of 13 amino acids. V lost 3 bases and J lost 3, with 9 bases in between. Germline CDR1 reads MNHEY; CDR2 reads SVGEGT. In DNA, the CDR3 is TGTGCCAGCAGTTATACGGGTCACTACGAGCAGTACTTC. Translating it yields CASSYTGHYEQYF.

This clonotype was seen a handful of times. The CDR3 is CASSLTGLGEAFF. CDR3 bases: TGTGCCAGCAGTTTAACAGGGCTAGGTGAAGCTTTCTTT. J is TRBJ1-1 and V is TRBV27, with a tentative D call TRBD1 (6 bases). The CDR3 runs to 13 residues. V was shortened by 2 bases and J by 7 bases, with 11 bases between the two germline ends. Germline-derived CDR1 and CDR2 are MNHEY and SMNVEV (reference sequence).

This clonotype was detected ten times or more. The rearrangement links TRBV30 to TRBJ2-6; D is possibly TRBD1 (6 bases). The CDR3 sequence is 18 residues long. CDR1 is GTSNPN and CDR2 is SVGIG in the germline V gene (reference sequence). Trimming took off 0 bases at V and 0 bases at J, with 15 bases between the two ends. CDR3 nucleotides: TGTGCCTGGAGTGTATGGGGGCAGAAAGTCTCTGGGGCCAACGTCCTGACTTTC. Translated: CAWSVWGQKVSGANVLTF. Variable domain in full (rest from reference TRBV30 and TRBJ2-6): SQTIHQWPATLVQPVGSPLSLECTVEGTSNPNLYWYRQAAGRGLQLLFYSVGIGQISSEVPQNLSASRPQDRQFILSSKKLLLSDSGFYLCAWSVWGQKVSGANVLTFGAGSRLTVL.

This clonotype was observed a few times. The V and J genes are TRBV18 and TRBJ2-2; D is unclear. V was cut by 4 bases and J by 4 bases, with 7 bases left in between. CDR3 length: 13 amino acids. Germline CDR1 is KGHSH and CDR2 is LQKENI. CDR3 sequence: CASSLGFTGELFF. CDR3 DNA: TGTGCCAGCTCACTGGGCTTCACCGGGGAGCTGTTTTTT.

This clonotype appeared many times. This chain uses TRBV21-1 with TRBJ1-5; the table gives TRBD1 as D, unverified against the DNA. TRBV21-1 is a recognized pseudogene. CDR3 length: 15 residues. This CDR3 is CASSNRTGGDQPQHF. For the CDR3, the DNA is TGTGCCAGCAGCAACCGGACAGGGGGCGATCAGCCCCAGCATTTT.